These T cell receptor beta chains were read from a single sample in a study of cytomegalovirus exposure and HLA in healthy donors. Sequenced by immunoSEQ multiplex PCR; TCRdb stores in-frame clones only, minus some. The profile shows about 140,000 clones, approximately 80% of them singletons. Material for sequencing was PBMCs. These receptors came from a man in his thirties or forties in good health and CMV-seropositive. Both conserved end residues are part of each CDR3. A D gene is named only where the DNA matches it firmly. Clone size, where shown, is once, few, many, or a class for clones that have expanded.

.,TRBV7-8,TRBJ2-5,once,TGTGCCAGCAGCCCAATAGGCAGGCAAGAGACCCAGTACTTC,CASSPIGRQETQYF
TRBD2,TRBV11-3,TRBJ2-5,.,TGTGCCAGCAGCCCGGGACTAGCGGGAGAAGAAGAGACCCAGTACTTC,CASSPGLAGEEETQYF
TRBD2,TRBV27,TRBJ2-2,once,TGTGCCAGCAGTTTATCGGGACTAGCGGGAGGGAGGGACACCGGGGAGCTGTTTTTT,CASSLSGLAGGRDTGELFF
.,TRBV2,TRBJ1-4,.,TGTGCCAGCAGTGGTTTTGTCGGTCCGGATGAAAAACTGTTTTTT,CASSGFVGPDEKLFF
.,TRBV7-3,TRBJ2-1,.,TGTGCCAGCAGCTTACAGGGATCCTACAATGAGCAGTTCTTC,CASSLQGSYNEQFF
.,TRBV28,TRBJ2-3,.,TGTGCCAGCAGTTTCTCCTCGGGAGCACCTGAGTATTTT,CASSFSSGAPEYF
TRBD1,TRBV6-5,TRBJ1-2,once,TGTGCCAGCAGTTTTGGGACAGCGAAGGGGGGCTACACCTTC,CASSFGTAKGGYTF
.,TRBV6-6,TRBJ1-2,few,TGTGCCAGCAGTCGGCCGGGATCCGGATTGGAGGGCTACACCTTC,CASSRPGSGLEGYTF
.,TRBV19,TRBJ2-5,.,TGTGCCAGTAGTACTTGGACCGGAGGGTCAGAGACCCAGTACTTC,CASSTWTGGSETQYF
TRBD1,TRBV25-1,TRBJ1-5,.,TGTGCCAGCAGTAGGACAGGGGGTAATCAGCCCCAGCATTTT,CASSRTGGNQPQHF
.,TRBV7-2,TRBJ2-3,once,TGTGCCAGCAGCTTGGCTAGGGGAGATACGCAGTATTTT,CASSLARGDTQYF
TRBD2,TRBV11-2,TRBJ2-2,.,TGTGCCAGCAGCCCCTTCTCGGGACTAGGCACCGGGGAGCTGTTTTTT,CASSPFSGLGTGELFF
TRBD1,TRBV18,TRBJ2-7,once,TGTGCCAGCTCACCAATTCCCGGACAGGGAACCGAGCAGTACTTC,CASSPIPGQGTEQYF
.,TRBV6-5,TRBJ1-3,few,TGTGCCAGCAGTTTTCCAACAGGGACTGGAAACACCATATATTTT,CASSFPTGTGNTIYF
.,TRBV5-1,TRBJ1-4,few,TGCGCCAGCAGCTTCAACGGTAATGAAAAACTGTTTTTT,CASSFNGNEKLFF
TRBD2,TRBV19,TRBJ2-2,.,TGTGCCAGTAGTTCCTTTGGACTAGCGGGAGAAAGTTCCGGGGAGCTGTTTTTT,CASSSFGLAGESSGELFF
.,TRBV28,TRBJ1-1,.,TGTGCCAGCAGTCTTGTAAGAGGTTTGGAAGCTTTCTTT,CASSLVRGLEAFF
.,TRBV15,TRBJ2-7,.,TGTGCCACGGGGGTAGGCCGGGGGACTGCCGAGCAGTACTTC,CATGVGRGTAEQYF
TRBD2,TRBV12-5,TRBJ2-5,few,TGTGCTAGTGAACTAGCGGGTGGAGAGACCCAGTACTTC,CASELAGGETQYF
TRBD2,TRBV7-9,TRBJ2-1,.,TGTGCCAGCAGCTCCATAACTAGCGGCAAATACAATGAGCAGTTCTTC,CASSSITSGKYNEQFF
TRBD1,TRBV28,TRBJ2-3,.,TGTGCCAGCAGAGGACAGGGGTATACGCAGTATTTT,CASRGQGYTQYF
.,TRBV30,TRBJ1-4,few,TGTGCCTGGACAGCAACTAATGAAAAACTGTTTTTT,CAWTATNEKLFF
.,TRBV30,TRBJ1-2,.,TGTGCCTGGAGTGAAAACCAGGGGCCTGGCTACACCTTC,CAWSENQGPGYTF
.,TRBV7-9,TRBJ2-1,.,TGTGCCAGCAGTAGTAATGAGCAGTTCTTC,CASSSNEQFF
TRBD2,TRBV6-1,TRBJ2-3,.,TGTGCCAGCACCGAAGGGCTAGCGGGGGCAGATACGCAGTATTTT,CASTEGLAGADTQYF
TRBD1,TRBV4-1,TRBJ2-3,.,TGCGCCAGCAGCCCCCGGGACAGGACAGATACGCAGTATTTT,CASSPRDRTDTQYF
.,TRBV27,TRBJ2-2,.,TGTGCCAGCAGTTTACGGCGAGTTCGCGGCACCGGGGAGCTGTTTTTT,CASSLRRVRGTGELFF
TRBD2,TRBV27,TRBJ2-3,.,TGTGCCAGCAGACCCGGGGGAGGGAGCACAGATACGCAGTATTTT,CASRPGGGSTDTQYF
.,TRBV2,TRBJ1-1,.,TGTGCCAGTCCCGGCGGGGAGGACACTGAAGCTTTCTTT,CASPGGEDTEAFF
TRBD1,TRBV11-2,TRBJ2-5,once,TGTGCCAGCAGTAGGGACAGGGGAGAGACCCAGTACTTC,CASSRDRGETQYF
TRBD2,TRBV29-1,TRBJ2-7,.,TGCAGCGTTGAAATGGCGGGAGGCACCTACGAGCAGTACTTC,CSVEMAGGTYEQYF
TRBD1,TRBV19,TRBJ1-1,.,TGTGCCAGTAGTCTCGGGACAGCAAACCCCACTGAAGCTTTCTTT,CASSLGTANPTEAFF
TRBD2,TRBV12-5,TRBJ2-3,.,TGTGCTAGTGGTCGGGGGGGGCCAGATACGCAGTATTTT,CASGRGGPDTQYF
TRBD1,TRBV9,TRBJ1-2,.,TGTGCCAGCAGCCCCGACAGGGGAAACTATGGCTACACCTTC,CASSPDRGNYGYTF
TRBD1,TRBV5-1,TRBJ2-1,.,TGCGCCAGCCAAGGACAGGGGGCGATTTTCTACAATGAGCAGTTCTTC,CASQGQGAIFYNEQFF
.,TRBV7-3,TRBJ1-1,once,TGTGCCAGCAGCAAACTAGCGAACACTGAAGCTTTCTTT,CASSKLANTEAFF